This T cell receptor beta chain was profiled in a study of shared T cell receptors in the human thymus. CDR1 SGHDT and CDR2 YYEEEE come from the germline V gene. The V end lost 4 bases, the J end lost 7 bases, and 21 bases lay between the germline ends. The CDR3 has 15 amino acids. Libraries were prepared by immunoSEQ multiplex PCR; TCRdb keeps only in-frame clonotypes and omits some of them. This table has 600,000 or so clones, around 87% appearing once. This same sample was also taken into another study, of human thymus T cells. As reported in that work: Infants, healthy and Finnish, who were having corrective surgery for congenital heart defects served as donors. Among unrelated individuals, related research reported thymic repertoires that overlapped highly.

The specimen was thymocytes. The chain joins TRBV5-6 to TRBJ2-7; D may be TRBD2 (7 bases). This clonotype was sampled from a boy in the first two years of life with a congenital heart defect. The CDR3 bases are TGTGCCAGCAGCGTATCCGGAGGGGGGGTCTGGGAGCAGTACTTC. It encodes CASSVSGGGVWEQYF. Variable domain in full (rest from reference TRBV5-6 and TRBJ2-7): DAGVTQSPTHLIKTRGQQVTLRCSPKSGHDTVSWYQQALGQGPQFIFQYYEEEERQRGNFPDRFSGHQFPNYSSELNVNALLLGDSALYLCASSVSGGGVWEQYFGPGTRLTVT.